The sequence of this T cell receptor (beta chain) was determined in a study of response to subunit inactivated influenza vaccine. The study's findings and limits: Authors suggested that a seasonal influenza vaccination recruits few new T cells each time.

TCRdb reprocessed the RT-PCR reads with MiXCR, giving one entry per CDR3 protein. The sample includes about 150,000 distinct CDR3 sequences, about 10% of them seen just once. Germline CDR1 SGHVS, CDR2 FQNEAQ. Trimming removed 1 base at V and 7 bases at J, with 19 bases between. This CDR3 region has 16 residues. This clonotype was seen a few times. Its antigen is unknown. Sequenced here: CD8+ T cells sorted from PBMCs, sampled roughly 24 months after vaccination. The chain links TRBV7-8 to TRBJ2-5, with D perhaps matching TRBD1 or TRBD2 (7 bases each). The TCR sequence derives from a man in his fifties or sixties who received an inactivated influenza vaccine. The CDR3 sequence is CASSLGAAGAGGTQYF. CDR3 coding DNA: TGTGCCAGCAGCTTAGGGGCGGCGGGGGCAGGGGGGACCCAGTACTTC. Drawing the rest from reference TRBV7-8 and TRBJ2-5, the complete variable domain is GAGVSQSPRYKVAKRGQDVALRCDPISGHVSLFWYQQALGQGPEFLTYFQNEAQLDKSGLPSDRFFAERPEGSVSTLKIQRTQQEDSAVYLCASSLGAAGAGGTQYFGPGTRLLVL.